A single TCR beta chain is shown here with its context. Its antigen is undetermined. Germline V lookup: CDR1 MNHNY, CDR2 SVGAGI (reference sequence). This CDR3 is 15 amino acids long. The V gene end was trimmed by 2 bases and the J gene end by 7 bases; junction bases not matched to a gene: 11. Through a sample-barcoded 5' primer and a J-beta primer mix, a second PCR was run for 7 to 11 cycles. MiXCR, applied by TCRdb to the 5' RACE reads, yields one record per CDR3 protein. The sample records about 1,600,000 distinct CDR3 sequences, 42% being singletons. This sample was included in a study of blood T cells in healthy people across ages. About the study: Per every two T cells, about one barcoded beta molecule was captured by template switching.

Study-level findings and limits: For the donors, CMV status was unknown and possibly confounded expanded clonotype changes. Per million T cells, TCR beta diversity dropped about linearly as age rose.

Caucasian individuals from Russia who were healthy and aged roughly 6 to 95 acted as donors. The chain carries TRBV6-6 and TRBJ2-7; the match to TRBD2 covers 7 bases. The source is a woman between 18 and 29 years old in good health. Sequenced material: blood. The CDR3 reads CASSYQGGPYNEQYF. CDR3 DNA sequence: TGTGCCAGCAGTTACCAGGGAGGGCCCTACAATGAGCAGTACTTC.